Below, 6 T cell receptor beta chains from the same sample are listed, as sequenced in a study of molecular identifiers for immune sequencing clone quantification. TCRdb recomputed calls from the PCR reads with MiXCR, one row per CDR3 protein. The data show hundreds of thousands of distinct CDR3 sequences, about 20% seen once. Sequencing was performed on naive CD8+ T cells from blood, with Jurkat cell RNA spiked in. As for subset: FACS-sorted CD8+CD4-CCR7+CD45RA+ naive T cells. The receptor source for this set is a human donor in good health. Some libraries in this study had Jurkat cell RNA spiked in.

A remark on this clonotype: A much larger clone differs by one base, so this may be a read error. The J gene is TRBJ1-1, the V gene TRBV4-1; TRBD1 might be the D (5 bases). CDR3 size: 14 residues. Looked up from germline, CDR1 is MGHRA and CDR2 is YSYEKL. Deletions cut 5 bases from V and 5 bases from J, with 15 bases between. The CDR3 loop is CASSKLTGGTEAFF. The CDR3 coding sequence is TGCGCCAGCAGCAAATTGACGGGGGGGACTGAAGCTTTCTTT.

This CDR3 is CASSQRTNSNQPQHF. The DNA of the CDR3 is TGTGCCAGCTCACAGCGGACAAATAGCAATCAGCCCCAGCATTTT. This sequence joins TRBV18 and TRBJ1-5; the D gene is possibly TRBD1 (5 bases). The CDR3 runs 15 residues. CDR1 KGHSH and CDR2 LQKENI come from the germline V gene. With 4 bases removed from V and 0 bases from J, the gap between germline ends came to 10 bases.

Of note for this clonotype: A clone one base away is much larger, so this may be a read error. The chain has TRBV5-1 and TRBJ2-7, with a tentative D call TRBD2 (6 bases). The CDR3 loop spans 13 amino acids. CDR1 SGHRS and CDR2 YFSETQ come from the germline V gene. CDR3 DNA sequence: TGCGCCAGCAGCTTCCCCGGGAGCGCCGAGCGGTACTTC. Amino acid sequence: CASSFPGSAERYF.

Comments on this clonotype: As the CDR3 is not closed by the conserved phenylalanine or tryptophan, this likely results from a read error. V and J are TRBV2 and TRBJ2-7, with 8 bases lining up with TRBD1. V shed 6 bases, J shed 4 bases, and the junction held 11 bases outside the gene matches. Looked up from germline, CDR1 is SNHLY and CDR2 is FYNNEI. The CDR3 has 15 residues. CDR3 DNA: TGTGCCAGCAGCCCTGGACAGGGCTATTCGTACGAGCAGTACTCC. Amino acid sequence: CASSPGQGYSYEQYS.

This clonotype was seen repeatedly, ten times or more. The chain carries TRBV6-5 and TRBJ2-5; 7 nucleotides line up with TRBD1. Trimming took 0 bases from V and 2 from J; bases not matched to a gene: 3. This CDR3 spans 15 amino acids. Germline CDR1 and CDR2: MNHEY and SVGAGI. CDR3 nucleotide sequence: TGTGCCAGCAGTTACTCCGACAGGGCGCAAGAGACCCAGTACTTC. Its protein product is CASSYSDRAQETQYF.

This clonotype was found many times. This chain links TRBV24-1 with TRBJ2-1; TRBD2 agrees at 9 bases. Trimming cost V 4 bases and J 1 base; bases outside gene matches: 7. This CDR3 has 17 amino acids. Germline CDR1 and CDR2: KGHDR and SFDVKD. CDR3 DNA: TGTGCCACCAGTGAATCTTTAGCGGGAGCGTCCTACAATGAGCAGTTCTTC. Translation: CATSESLAGASYNEQFF.